One sample yielded the 32 T cell receptor beta chains listed below, sequenced in a study of low-dose radiotherapy and immunotherapy resistance in tumors. Gene-specific TRAV and TRBV primers were used for first-strand cDNA, covering alpha and beta chains. Using a constant-region primer together with a V-primer adapter, TCRs were subjected to 20 PCR cycles of amplification. Using its own MiXCR run on the reads, TCRdb lists one record per CDR3 protein. In the table there are some 39,000 distinct CDR3 sequences, roughly 28% of which are singletons. The time point: before trial treatment. The sample here was PBMCs, taken before treatment. The receptor set was obtained from a male donor with gallbladder cancer.

This clonotype was recorded at least ten times. The gene calls are TRBV27 and TRBJ2-1; D might be TRBD2 (6 bases). Trimming stripped 7 bases from V and 9 bases from J, with 22 bases between. This CDR3 is built from 15 residues. CDR1 is MNHEY, CDR2 SMNVEV, per germline (reference sequence). CDR3 sequence: CASNRATGAVGEQFF. The CDR3 DNA reads TGTGCCAGCAACCGGGCCACGGGAGCCGTCGGTGAGCAGTTCTTC.

The table lists this clonotype with many counts. The chain combines TRBV5-1 with TRBJ2-5, with TRBD1 matching 8 bases. The trim removed 0 bases at V and 5 bases at J, leaving 3 bases unmatched. The CDR3 sequence is 14 residues long. Germline V gene lookup returns CDR1 SGHRS and CDR2 YFSETQ. The CDR3 is CASSLGTGSETQYF. DNA for the CDR3: TGCGCCAGCAGCTTGGGGACAGGGAGCGAGACCCAGTACTTC.

This clonotype has just a few counts. V and J are TRBV12-3 or TRBV12-4 and TRBJ2-3, with D unclear. The CDR3 has 15 residues. V lost 4 bases to trimming and J lost 0 bases, with 11 bases between them. The CDR3 region is CASSSVGPSTDTQYF. CDR3 in DNA: TGTGCCAGCAGTTCGGTCGGCCCTAGCACAGATACGCAGTATTTT.

This clonotype came up a few times. The chain links TRBV30 to TRBJ2-7; 8 bases fit TRBD1. Trimming took 2 bases from V and 4 from J; bases not matched to a gene: 7. CDR1 and CDR2 from the germline V gene are GTSNPN and SVGIG (reference sequence). The CDR3 is 14 amino acids. Here the CDR3 DNA reads TGTGCCTGGAGTCGGGGCAGGGGGCCGTACGAGCAGTACTTC. Its translation is CAWSRGRGPYEQYF.

This clonotype was detected ten times or more. This CDR3 is CSARGASINEQFF. CDR3 DNA: TGCAGTGCTAGAGGGGCGTCTATCAATGAGCAGTTCTTC. The chain is built from TRBV20-1 and TRBJ2-1; no clear D gene. Trimming left V 1 base short and J 6 bases short, with 10 bases between. In germline, CDR1 is DFQATT, CDR2 SNEGSKA (reference sequence). The CDR3 totals 13 residues.

The rearrangement uses TRBV28 and TRBJ2-1, with 12 nucleotides matching TRBD1. J was trimmed by 9 bases and V by 6 bases; bases with no gene match: 9. This CDR3 region has 15 residues. CDR1 and CDR2 from the germline V gene are MDHEN and SYDVKM. The CDR3, as DNA: TGTGCCAGCAGCCTCGCCGGGACAGGGGGCGGTGAGCAGTTCTTC. Protein sequence: CASSLAGTGGGEQFF.

A word on this clonotype: Because the CDR3's place on the DNA is in doubt, the DNA is left out and the CDR3 is given as listed by TCRdb. This chain links TRBV7-2 with TRBJ1-4. The CDR3 adds up to 15 amino acids, both ends counted. Germline V lookup: CDR1 SGHTA, CDR2 FQGNSA. This CDR3 reads CASSLDSNNEKLFFF.

This clonotype was seen at least ten times. The chain uses TRBV3-1 and TRBJ2-3, with D perhaps assigned TRBD1 or TRBD2 (6 bases each). CDR1 and CDR2 from the germline V gene are LGHDT and YNNKEL (reference sequence). The CDR3 has 17 residues. Deletions cut 4 bases from V and 0 bases from J, with 17 bases between. CDR3 sequence reads: CASSPRTGGPSTDTQYF. The CDR3 DNA sequence: TGTGCCAGCAGCCCCCGTACTGGGGGGCCTAGCACAGATACGCAGTATTTT.

V and J are TRBV2 and TRBJ1-4; possibly TRBD1 for D (6 bases). Trimming took 1 base from V and 3 from J, leaving 9 bases between them. From germline, CDR1 is SNHLY and CDR2 FYNNEI. The CDR3 loop spans 15 amino acids. Here the CDR3 DNA reads TGTGCCAGCAGTGAAGGGGGGCATGCTAATGAAAAACTGTTTTTT. Amino acids: CASSEGGHANEKLFF.

There are a few counts of this clonotype. The V gene is TRBV7-2, the J gene TRBJ1-2; 8 bases map to TRBD1. Germline V gene data show CDR1 as SGHTA and CDR2 as FQGNSA. The CDR3 is 14 amino acids. Trimming cost V 0 bases and J 8 bases; bases outside gene matches: 5. CDR3 region: CASSLAAGGVGYTF. The CDR3 DNA follows: TGTGCCAGCAGCTTAGCGGCAGGGGGCGTCGGCTACACCTTC.

This rearrangement joins TRBV15 to TRBJ2-3; tentatively, D is TRBD1 (6 bases). Trimming took off 6 bases at V and 0 bases at J, with 13 bases between the two ends. CDR1 LNHNV and CDR2 YYDKDF come from the germline V gene (reference sequence). The CDR3 length is 15 residues. The CDR3 spells CATRGPQGSTDTQYF. The CDR3 nucleotides read TGTGCCACCAGGGGCCCACAGGGTAGCACAGATACGCAGTATTTT.

This clonotype was seen many times. The chain recombines TRBV20-1 with TRBJ2-3; 9 bases agree with TRBD2. Per the germline V gene, CDR1 is DFQATT and CDR2 is SNEGSKA (reference sequence). Trimming took 6 bases from V and 1 from J; bases not matched to a gene: 2. CDR3 size: 13 residues. CDR3 nucleotides: TGCAGTGCCAGGACTAGCGGCACAGATACGCAGTATTTT. As protein: CSARTSGTDTQYF.

The chain carries TRBV25-1 and TRBJ1-1; D is uncertain. Germline values: CDR1 MGHDK, CDR2 SYGVNS. This CDR3 has 12 amino acids. The germline V and J ends were trimmed by 5 bases and 1 base, with 5 bases remaining between them. The CDR3 is CASSYGNTEAFF. The CDR3 DNA reads TGTGCCAGCAGTTACGGGAACACTGAAGCTTTCTTT. Together with reference TRBV25-1 and TRBJ1-1, the CDR3 gives the full variable domain: EADIYQTPRYLVIGTGKKITLECSQTMGHDKMYWYQQDPGMELHLIHYSYGVNSTEKGDLSSESTVSRIRTEHFPLTLESARPSHTSQYLCASSYGNTEAFFGQGTRLTVV.

This clonotype was observed at least ten times. The gene calls are TRBV5-5 and TRBJ1-4; the D gene is possibly TRBD1 (6 bases). The CDR3 spans 19 residues. CDR1 is SGHKS, CDR2 YYEKEE, per germline (reference sequence). With 0 bases removed from V and 2 bases from J, the gap between germline ends came to 20 bases. Here the CDR3 reads CASSLAGGGAPTTNEKLFF. CDR3 DNA sequence: TGTGCCAGCAGCTTGGCCGGTGGGGGGGCGCCCACTACTAATGAAAAACTGTTTTTT. Based on the CDR3 plus reference TRBV5-5 and TRBJ1-4, the full variable domain is DAGVTQSPTHLIKTRGQQVTLRCSPISGHKSVSWYQQVLGQGPQFIFQYYEKEERGRGNFPDRFSARQFPNYSSELNVNALLLGDSALYLCASSLAGGGAPTTNEKLFFGSGTQLSVL.

This clonotype was observed at least ten times. The chain uses TRBV10-1 and TRBJ2-5; 9 nucleotides line up with TRBD1. Germline loops: CDR1 WNHNN, CDR2 SYGVQD (reference sequence). V lost 5 bases and J lost 1; bases outside the gene matches: 5. The CDR3 has 15 amino acids. The CDR3 region has the DNA TGCGCCAGCAGTCGGGACAGGGTCGGCCAAGAGACCCAGTACTTC. Amino acid sequence: CASSRDRVGQETQYF.

A remark on this clonotype: A far bigger clonotype differs at one base, so this is likely a read error. The genes are TRBV28 and TRBJ2-7, with 10 positions matching TRBD1. V shed 3 bases and J 7 bases; nucleotides not matched to a gene: 6. This CDR3 is built from 14 residues. Per the germline V gene, CDR1 is MDHEN and CDR2 is SYDVKM. The CDR3 DNA follows: TGTGCCAGCAGTTTTTGGGACAGGGGCAATGAGCAGTACTTC. This sequence encodes CASSFWDRGNEQYF.

This clonotype has a count of ten or more. This rearrangement joins TRBV5-1 to TRBJ2-7; D is unresolved. CDR3 length: 14 residues. The V end was cut by 4 bases, the J end by 3 bases, with 14 bases between. Germline-derived CDR1 and CDR2 are SGHRS and YFSETQ. The DNA of the CDR3 is TGCGCCAGCAGCGGGATTGAGGCCTACTACGAGCAGTACTTC. This translates into CASSGIEAYYEQYF.

This clonotype is labeled medium-sized (0.01 to 0.1%). The CDR3 nucleotides are TGCGCCAGCAGCTTTGGACAGGGGACGAATGAGCAGTTCTTC. It encodes CASSFGQGTNEQFF. This chain links TRBV5-1 with TRBJ2-1; 9 bases map to TRBD1. The length of the CDR3 is 14 residues. Trimming took 2 bases from V and 7 from J; bases not matched to a gene: 4. Germline V gene data show CDR1 as SGHRS and CDR2 as YFSETQ. The whole variable domain, remainder taken from reference TRBV5-1 and TRBJ2-1, is KAGVTQTPRYLIKTRGQQVTLSCSPISGHRSVSWYQQTPGQGLQFLFEYFSETQRNKGNFPGRFSGRQFSNSRSEMNVSTLELGDSALYLCASSFGQGTNEQFFGPGTRLTVL.

This clonotype was counted ten times or more. The J gene is TRBJ2-1, the V gene TRBV19; no definite D call. The CDR3 covers 10 residues. The V gene lost 8 bases and the J gene lost 10 bases, with 9 bases spanning the gap. Germline values: CDR1 LNHDA, CDR2 SQIVND (reference sequence). CDR3 loop: CASGWGEQFF. DNA for the CDR3: TGTGCCAGTGGCTGGGGAGAGCAGTTCTTC.

V and J are TRBV24-1 and TRBJ2-3; the match to TRBD2 covers 12 bases. The CDR3 is made up of 16 amino acids. V trimming: 4 bases; J trimming: 5 bases; junction bases outside the gene matches: 6. The V gene's germline CDR1 is KGHDR and CDR2 SFDVKD. The CDR3 region is CATSESSGRAKDTQYF. The CDR3 coding sequence is TGTGCCACCAGTGAGTCTAGCGGGAGGGCCAAAGATACGCAGTATTTT.

This clonotype was detected many times. The gene calls are TRBV7-9 and TRBJ2-3; no firm D call. From germline, CDR1 is SEHNR and CDR2 FQNEAQ (reference sequence). The CDR3 contains 13 residues. Trimming stripped 1 base from V and 1 base from J, with 3 bases between. The CDR3 DNA reads TGTGCCAGCAGCTTAGATGGCACAGATACGCAGTATTTT. Amino acid sequence: CASSLDGTDTQYF.

This clonotype was detected ten times or more. The CDR3 loop is CASSSNRKGTDTQYF. In DNA, the CDR3 is TGTGCCAGCAGTTCTAACCGCAAAGGGACAGATACGCAGTATTTT. The chain links TRBV27 to TRBJ2-3, with no clear D. Deletions cut 4 bases from V and 3 bases from J, with 14 bases between. Germline V gene sequence: CDR1 MNHEY, CDR2 SMNVEV (reference sequence). The CDR3 covers 15 residues.

The chain couples TRBV28 to TRBJ2-1, with a tentative D call TRBD1 (5 bases). Germline V gives CDR1 MDHEN, CDR2 SYDVKM. CDR3 size: 17 residues. V gave up 2 bases and J gave up 0 bases, with 14 bases separating them. Here the CDR3 reads CASSLLGRKSSYNEQFF. CDR3 sequence (DNA): TGTGCCAGCAGTTTACTGGGGCGGAAGAGCTCCTACAATGAGCAGTTCTTC.

This clonotype turned up a few times. The chain carries TRBV5-4 and TRBJ2-5, with no clear D. This CDR3 is 14 amino acids long. CDR1 and CDR2 (germline): SGHNT, YYREEE (reference sequence). The V end lost 0 bases, the J end lost 7 bases, and 13 bases lay between the germline ends. CDR3 coding DNA: TGTGCCAGCAGCTTGGTTAGCCCCCCAGGGACCCAGTACTTC. Translating it yields CASSLVSPPGTQYF.

In its sample, this clonotype was seen many times. The chain links TRBV10-1 to TRBJ2-1, with 11 bases that match TRBD2. CDR1 is WNHNN, CDR2 SYGVQD, per germline (reference sequence). V lost 3 bases and J lost 5; bases outside the gene matches: 6. The CDR3 contains 16 residues. Written as DNA, the CDR3 is TGCGCCAGCAGTGATACCGGGACTAGCGGAAACAATGAGCAGTTCTTC. This translates into CASSDTGTSGNNEQFF.

This clonotype was counted ten times or more. J is TRBJ2-7 and V is TRBV29-1; 10 nucleotides align to TRBD2. The germline V gene has CDR1 SQVTM and CDR2 ANQGSEA. CDR3 size: 13 residues. V lost 6 bases, J lost 4 bases, and 6 bases stayed unmatched. The CDR3: CSVDSGRQYEQYF. Here the CDR3 DNA reads TGCAGCGTGGATAGCGGGAGGCAATACGAGCAGTACTTC.

This clonotype has at least ten counts. The genes are TRBV20-1 and TRBJ2-2; D might be TRBD2 (5 bases). CDR1 and CDR2 (germline): DFQATT, SNEGSKA (reference sequence). With 7 bases removed from V and 3 bases from J, the gap between germline ends came to 12 bases. This CDR3 comprises 13 residues. In DNA form, the CDR3 reads TGCAGTGGTGGGCTGGGAGACACCGGGGAGCTGTTTTTT. It specifies CSGGLGDTGELFF.

The CDR3 nucleotides are TGTGCCACCAGTGAATCCAGGGGATTTTACAATGAGCAGTTCTTC. Translated, it gives CATSESRGFYNEQFF. V is TRBV24-1 and J is TRBJ2-1, with D possibly matching TRBD1 (6 bases). Trimming left V 4 bases short and J 4 bases short, with 13 bases between. Germline V CDR1 and CDR2: KGHDR, SFDVKD. The CDR3 covers 15 residues.

This clonotype was detected ten times or more. V and J are TRBV10-3 and TRBJ2-2; possible D gene TRBD2, 7 bases. CDR1 is ENHRY, CDR2 SYGVKD, per germline. Between the trimmed V and J ends, which lost 10 bases and 1 base, there was a span of 16 bases. The CDR3 totals 15 residues. CDR3 sequence (DNA): TGTGCCACCAAAGGGGGGGCGGTGAACACCGGGGAGCTGTTTTTT. Translated: CATKGGAVNTGELFF.

This sequence joins TRBV27 and TRBJ2-7, with 9 bases identical to TRBD1. This CDR3 has 15 amino acids. J gave up 6 bases and V 5 bases, and 11 bases lay outside the gene matches. CDR1 is MNHEY, CDR2 SMNVEV, per germline (reference sequence). The CDR3: CASSLNSDRGLEQYF. In DNA, the CDR3 is TGTGCCAGCAGTCTAAACTCGGACAGGGGACTCGAGCAGTACTTC.

J is TRBJ2-7 and V is TRBV5-1, with a weak D call TRBD2 (7 bases). The CDR3 sequence is 15 residues long. V gave up 0 bases and J gave up 5 bases, with 15 bases separating them. Germline CDR1 is SGHRS and CDR2 is YFSETQ. CDR3 region: CASSLGQAGQHEQYF. In DNA form, the CDR3 reads TGCGCCAGCAGCTTGGGCCAAGCGGGACAACACGAGCAGTACTTC.

This clonotype appeared a few times. The chain has TRBV6-1 and TRBJ1-2, with D possibly matching TRBD1 (6 bases). The V and J ends lost 5 bases and 8 bases respectively, with 24 bases between them. The CDR3 has 16 residues. Germline V gene sequence: CDR1 MNHNS, CDR2 SASEGT. CDR3 in amino acids: CASSPPRDIPLQGYTF. DNA of the CDR3: TGTGCCAGCAGTCCCCCGCGGGACATACCCCTTCAAGGCTACACCTTC.